This T cell receptor (beta chain) appears in the sequencing data of a study of blood T cell repertoires in COVID-19. As for the study in general: Samples of COVID-19 (acute and convalescent) were obtained from the United States, Italy and Spain. PBMCs, B-cell-depleted T cells, or T cells provided the cDNA or gDNA that made up the material.

The authors' processing: Amplified reference gene primers provided the basis for estimating nucleated cell counts. The assay was immunoSEQ multiplex PCR, and TCRdb's table has in-frame clones only and misses some. That table gives V, J and clone size, and the DNA gave D and trimming. The sample gives hundreds of thousands of clones, around 91% of which show up once; 3% to 4% is in the top ten. The origin of this receptor is a woman aged 18-35 years who had recovered from COVID-19. Sequenced: peripheral blood.

The CDR3 bases are TGTGCCAGCAGCCAAGATCTGGCTAGCGGGAGTGTGAGTGTGGTCCGGGGAGAGACCCAGTACTTC. This codes for CASSQDLASGSVSVVRGETQYF. The V call is TRBV3-1 (or the pseudogene TRBV3-2), the J call TRBJ2-5; 10 nucleotides match TRBD2. Unmatched junction bases numbered 23, after V lost 0 bases and J lost 4 bases. CDR3 length equals 22 residues. CDR1 and CDR2 (germline): LGHDT, YNNKEL (reference sequence).